Below are 27 T cell receptor beta chains sequenced from a single sample in a study of T cell responses to AZD1222 COVID-19 vaccine. Profiling relied on immunoSEQ multiplex PCR, and the TCRdb table lists in-frame clones only, not all of them. The table has under 130,000 clones, roughly 82% seen once. The source material was peripheral blood, sampled on day 0 of AZD1222 vaccination. The receptor set was obtained from an adult in good health.

The chain is built from TRBV11-2 and TRBJ2-2; 7 bases fit TRBD1. The CDR3 runs 15 residues. J was trimmed by 2 bases and V by 5 bases; bases with no gene match: 5. CDR1 SGHAT and CDR2 FQNNGV come from the germline V gene. The CDR3 DNA follows: TGTGCCAGCAGCGGACGGGACAGCAACACCGGGGAGCTGTTTTTT. Translated, it gives CASSGRDSNTGELFF.

The CDR3 sequence: CATKTGGSTDTQYF. CDR3 DNA sequence: TGTGCCACGAAAACCGGGGGAAGCACAGATACGCAGTATTTT. The chain has TRBV7-7 and TRBJ2-3; D may be TRBD2 (6 bases). The CDR3 has 14 amino acids. Between the trimmed V and J ends, which lost 10 bases and 0 bases, there was a span of 14 bases. The V gene's germline CDR1 is SSHAT and CDR2 FNYEAQ (reference sequence).

V is TRBV10-1 and J is TRBJ2-1; 11 nucleotides align to TRBD2. V gave up 8 bases and J gave up 2 bases; unmatched junction bases: 5. Germline V gene sequence: CDR1 WNHNN, CDR2 SYGVQD (reference sequence). This CDR3 contains 15 residues. The CDR3 DNA follows: TGCGCCAGCGGAGCTAGCGGGGGGCCCTACAATGAGCAGTTCTTC. This gives the protein CASGASGGPYNEQFF.

V gene TRBV7-2 combines with J gene TRBJ1-1; TRBD1 matches 7 bases. V dropped 5 bases and J dropped 0; count of bases not matched to a gene: 9. Germline V gives CDR1 SGHTA, CDR2 FQGNSA. The CDR3 length is 16 residues. CDR3: CASSIQSGQMNTEAFF. Written as DNA, the CDR3 is TGTGCCAGCAGCATCCAATCGGGACAGATGAACACTGAAGCTTTCTTT.

The chain carries TRBV11-2 and TRBJ2-7; 7 bases map to TRBD1. The CDR3 totals 13 residues. Germline-derived CDR1 and CDR2 are SGHAT and FQNNGV. J lost 5 bases, V lost 3 bases, and 4 bases had no gene match. CDR3 in amino acids: CASSFTGDHEQYF. CDR3 bases: TGTGCCAGCAGCTTCACAGGGGACCACGAGCAGTACTTC.

The chain carries TRBV24-1 and TRBJ2-3; D perhaps matches TRBD1 (5 bases). Germline CDR1 is KGHDR and CDR2 is SFDVKD. V was clipped by 5 bases and J by 4 bases, with 9 bases between them. This CDR3 spans 13 amino acids. The CDR3, as DNA: TGTGCCACCAGTGTAGGGGTTTCAGATACGCAGTATTTT. Translated, it gives CATSVGVSDTQYF.

The chain joins TRBV27 to TRBJ2-1; weak D call: TRBD2 (5 bases). The CDR3 is 19 residues long. V dropped 2 bases and J dropped 7 bases, with 27 bases sitting between them. Germline V CDR1 and CDR2: MNHEY, SMNVEV (reference sequence). CDR3: CASSLPGVPFKKITNEQFF. The CDR3 DNA follows: TGTGCCAGCAGTTTACCCGGGGTCCCTTTTAAAAAGATTACGAATGAGCAGTTCTTC.

On this clone itself: Mismatch with germline at one junction end may stem from a read error. The V call is TRBV5-1, the J call TRBJ2-3; D tentatively fits TRBD1 or TRBD2 (5 bases each). The CDR3 is made up of 15 amino acids. Germline V gene data show CDR1 as SGHRS and CDR2 as YFSETQ. The CDR3 sequence: CASTLGYGGTDTQYF. In DNA form, the CDR3 reads TGCGCCAGCACCTTGGGATATGGGGGTACAGATACGCAGTATTTT. Full variable domain (rest looked up from reference TRBV5-1 and TRBJ2-3): KAGVTQTPRYLIKTRGQQVTLSCSPISGHRSVSWYQQTPGQGLQFLFEYFSETQRNKGNFPGRFSGRQFSNSRSEMNVSTLELGDSALYLCASTLGYGGTDTQYFGPGTRLTVL.

The chain is built from TRBV6-5 and TRBJ1-4; weak D call: TRBD1 (5 bases). The CDR3 spans 14 residues. V lost 6 bases and J lost 5, with 13 bases in between. CDR1 is MNHEY, CDR2 SVGAGI, per germline. CDR3 DNA sequence: TGTGCCAGCAGCCAAAATGGGGCGAATGAAAAACTGTTTTTT. Translating gives CASSQNGANEKLFF.

This clone was counted between two and nine times. V is TRBV3-1 (or the pseudogene TRBV3-2) and J is TRBJ1-2; no reliable D call. CDR1 and CDR2 from the germline V gene are LGHDT and YNNKEL (reference sequence). This CDR3 comprises 13 residues. Trimming left V 3 bases short and J 3 bases short, with 8 bases between. CDR3 protein: CASSQSGDYGYTF. The CDR3 nucleotides read TGTGCCAGCAGCCAGAGCGGGGACTATGGCTACACCTTC.

J is TRBJ2-1 and V is TRBV6-2 or TRBV6-3; D call uncertain. Germline lookup yields CDR1 MNHEY and CDR2 SVGEGT. V lost 0 bases, J lost 6 bases, and 9 bases lay in between. This CDR3 has 14 amino acids. CDR3 amino acids: CASSYSEPRNEQFF. The DNA of the CDR3 is TGTGCCAGCAGTTACTCAGAACCCCGCAATGAGCAGTTCTTC.

This chain links TRBV5-1 with TRBJ1-5; D uncertain. The V gene's germline CDR1 is SGHRS and CDR2 YFSETQ. V gave up 0 bases and J gave up 0 bases, with 10 bases separating them. The CDR3 is made up of 16 amino acids. The CDR3, as DNA: TGCGCCAGCAGCTTGGGGTCGGGCAATAGCAATCAGCCCCAGCATTTT. Translating it yields CASSLGSGNSNQPQHF.

The chain is built from TRBV7-2 and TRBJ1-3; D is perhaps TRBD1 (5 bases). V gave up 5 bases and J gave up 0 bases, with 11 bases separating them. The CDR3 has 15 amino acids. Looked up from germline, CDR1 is SGHTA and CDR2 is FQGNSA. DNA of the CDR3: TGTGCCAGCAGCCCCGTCGGGGGCTCTGGAAACACCATATATTTT. It codes for CASSPVGGSGNTIYF.

This clone was detected a few times. This rearrangement joins TRBV30 to TRBJ2-7, with D possibly TRBD1 on 6 matching bases. The CDR3 is 14 amino acids. V lost 5 bases, J lost 5 bases, and 19 bases lay in between. CDR1 and CDR2 (germline): GTSNPN, SVGIG (reference sequence). In nucleotides, the CDR3 is TGTGCCTGGCGTCGTCGAGTACAGGGTAACGAGCAGTACTTC. Protein: CAWRRRVQGNEQYF.

The gene calls are TRBV15 and TRBJ1-2; 7 bases match TRBD1. V shed 6 bases, J shed 4 bases, and the junction held 14 bases outside the gene matches. Germline V gene data show CDR1 as LNHNV and CDR2 as YYDKDF (reference sequence). The CDR3 has 16 residues. The CDR3 region has the DNA TGTGCCACCAGTCCCGACAGGGCATCAAGGTTCTATGGCTACACCTTC. It is translated as CATSPDRASRFYGYTF.

The J gene is TRBJ1-6, the V gene TRBV24-1; the D gene is possibly TRBD1 (5 bases). The CDR3 consists of 15 residues. The ends were cut back, 3 bases at V and 7 bases at J, with 12 bases in the middle. Germline V gene sequence: CDR1 KGHDR, CDR2 SFDVKD. Here the CDR3 reads CATSDPGTGNSPLHF. The CDR3 bases are TGTGCCACCAGTGATCCAGGGACGGGGAATTCACCCCTCCACTTT.

This clone has just one count. The V gene is TRBV7-3, the J gene TRBJ1-6; 8 nucleotides line up with TRBD1. Germline values: CDR1 SGHTA, CDR2 FQGTGA. The CDR3 sequence is 14 residues long. The ends lost 4 bases at V and 10 bases at J; junction bases unmatched: 6. CDR3 in DNA: TGTGCCAGCAGCTCGACAGGGGCCAGATCACCCCTCCACTTT. It specifies CASSSTGARSPLHF.

The sample holds a few counts of this clone. This chain connects TRBV2 to TRBJ2-7; possibly TRBD2 for D (7 bases). CDR3 length: 15 amino acids. Trimming removed 6 bases at V and 4 bases at J, with 19 bases between. Germline V CDR1 and CDR2: SNHLY, FYNNEI. The chain's CDR3 is CASSGWGGGGYEQYF. CDR3 DNA: TGTGCCAGCAGCGGCTGGGGGGGCGGTGGTTACGAGCAGTACTTC.

DNA for the CDR3: TGTGCCACCAGTGGTGCTGGGGGCTACACCTTC. This translates into CATSGAGGYTF. V and J are TRBV24-1 and TRBJ1-2, with D uncertain. The V gene lost 5 bases and the J gene lost 8 bases, with 8 bases spanning the gap. The CDR3 consists of 11 residues. Per germline, CDR1 KGHDR and CDR2 SFDVKD.

This chain joins TRBV27 and TRBJ1-2; tentatively, D is TRBD1 (5 bases). Germline CDR1 reads MNHEY; CDR2 reads SMNVEV (reference sequence). The CDR3 contains 14 residues. V shed 7 bases and J shed 8 bases, with 20 bases lying between them. The CDR3 nucleotides are TGTGCCAGCACCCGAATCGGAGGGGAAGAAGGCTACACCTTC. Its protein product is CASTRIGGEEGYTF.

The chain has TRBV18 and TRBJ2-1; D is uncertain. The CDR3 has 13 amino acids. The V end lost 6 bases, the J end lost 9 bases, and 15 bases lay between the germline ends. The germline CDR1 and CDR2 sequences are KGHSH and LQKENI. The CDR3, as DNA: TGTGCCAGCTCCCACAGCCTCTTGGTTGAGCAGTTCTTC. It is translated as CASSHSLLVEQFF. Based on the CDR3 plus reference TRBV18 and TRBJ2-1, the full variable domain is NAGVMQNPRHLVRRRGQEARLRCSPMKGHSHVYWYRQLPEEGLKFMVYLQKENIIDESGMPKERFSAEFPKEGPSILRIQQVVRGDSAAYFCASSHSLLVEQFFGPGTRLTVL.

In DNA, the CDR3 is TGTGCCAGCAGTCTTCTCAGGGATCAGCCCCAGCATTTT. This encodes CASSLLRDQPQHF. J is TRBJ1-5 and V is TRBV12-3 or TRBV12-4; TRBD1 might be the D (5 bases). With 5 bases removed from V and 5 bases from J, the gap between germline ends came to 10 bases. The CDR3 sequence is 13 residues long.

The chain has TRBV4-3 and TRBJ2-1, with 8 bases identical to TRBD2. The CDR3 has 16 residues. J was trimmed by 2 bases and V by 4 bases; bases with no gene match: 7. CDR1 and CDR2 (germline): LGHNA, YSLEER. The CDR3 DNA is TGCGCCAGCAGCCCCACTGCGGGGGGTCCCTACAATGAGCAGTTCTTC. This codes for CASSPTAGGPYNEQFF.

The rearrangement uses TRBV15 and TRBJ1-5; unclear D gene. The CDR3 is 15 amino acids. Trimming took 0 bases from V and 5 from J, leaving 11 bases between them. The germline V gene has CDR1 LNHNV and CDR2 YYDKDF (reference sequence). As DNA, the CDR3 is TGTGCCACCAGCAGAGAGGCAGGCTGGGATCAGCCCCAGCATTTT. It yields the protein CATSREAGWDQPQHF.

This rearrangement joins TRBV3-1 (or the pseudogene TRBV3-2) to TRBJ2-1, with D hard to call. Trimming took 8 bases from V and 1 from J, leaving 6 bases between them. This CDR3 region has 12 residues. Germline V gene data show CDR1 as LGHDT and CDR2 as YNNKEL (reference sequence). The CDR3 region has the DNA TGTGCCAGCTCCGATTCCTACAATGAGCAGTTCTTC. Translating it yields CASSDSYNEQFF.

The V call is TRBV23-1, the J call TRBJ1-4; 7 bases map to TRBD1. TRBV23-1 is assigned to the ORF class and has an uncertain function. Trimming at V came to 0 bases and at J to 0 bases, leaving 16 bases not matched to a gene. CDR3 length: 21 amino acids. In DNA, the CDR3 is TGCGCCAGCAGTCAATCCGCCCTTCGTGGGGACAGCGATGCAACTAATGAAAAACTGTTTTTT. It is translated as CASSQSALRGDSDATNEKLFF.

In its sample, this clone was seen once. The chain recombines TRBV2 with TRBJ1-2; 7 bases agree with TRBD1. The V and J ends lost 5 bases and 4 bases, in that order; junction bases with no gene match: 13. CDR3 size: 16 residues. Germline V gene lookup returns CDR1 SNHLY and CDR2 FYNNEI. CDR3 bases: TGTGCCAGCAGTTCCACGGGACAGTTGCTTAGCTATGGCTACACCTTC. It is translated as CASSSTGQLLSYGYTF.